What follows are 4 T cell receptor beta chains derived from one specimen sequenced in a study of T cell repertoires in cytomegalovirus infection. TCRdb analysed the reads with MiXCR anew, one entry per CDR3 protein. This sample has under 200,000 distinct CDR3 sequences, with 8% to 10% found just once. Material for sequencing was PBMCs. These receptors were obtained from a human donor in good health (CMV status not recorded). Some clones in this sample may be carry-over from other donors' samples.

This clonotype has only a few counts. The gene calls are TRBV6-2 or TRBV6-3 and TRBJ1-6; a weak D match, TRBD1 (6 bases). CDR3 length equals 16 residues. V was shortened by 6 bases and J by 4 bases, with 16 bases between the two germline ends. Germline CDR1 and CDR2: MNHEY and SVGEGT. The CDR3: CASRNGQLDYNSPLHF. CDR3 bases: TGTGCCAGCAGAAACGGACAGCTAGATTATAATTCACCCCTCCACTTT.

The V gene is TRBV3-1, the J gene TRBJ1-5; D may be TRBD1 (5 bases). The ends were cut back, 3 bases at V and 6 bases at J, with 9 bases in the middle. The germline gives CDR1 LGHDT, CDR2 YNNKEL (reference sequence). The CDR3 sequence is 13 residues long. Here the CDR3 DNA reads TGTGCCAGCAGCCACGGAAGGGGTCAGCCCCAGCATTTT. Its translation: CASSHGRGQPQHF.

This clonotype was counted many times. The DNA for the CDR3 is TGTGCCAGCAGCTCGGGACTAGCGGGGGGAATGGATGAGCAGTTCTTC. Translation: CASSSGLAGGMDEQFF. This chain uses TRBV7-2 with TRBJ2-1, with 15 bases that match TRBD2. The trim removed 4 bases at V and 8 bases at J, leaving 6 bases unmatched. The CDR3 loop spans 16 amino acids. Germline V gene lookup returns CDR1 SGHTA and CDR2 FQGNSA.

The rearrangement uses TRBV7-9 and TRBJ2-1; 10 bases match TRBD2. CDR1 is SEHNR, CDR2 FQNEAQ, per germline (reference sequence). The CDR3 has 16 amino acids. J was trimmed by 1 base and V by 5 bases; bases with no gene match: 5. The chain's CDR3 is CASSGGLAVSYNEQFF. In DNA, the CDR3 is TGTGCCAGCAGCGGTGGACTAGCGGTTTCCTACAATGAGCAGTTCTTC.